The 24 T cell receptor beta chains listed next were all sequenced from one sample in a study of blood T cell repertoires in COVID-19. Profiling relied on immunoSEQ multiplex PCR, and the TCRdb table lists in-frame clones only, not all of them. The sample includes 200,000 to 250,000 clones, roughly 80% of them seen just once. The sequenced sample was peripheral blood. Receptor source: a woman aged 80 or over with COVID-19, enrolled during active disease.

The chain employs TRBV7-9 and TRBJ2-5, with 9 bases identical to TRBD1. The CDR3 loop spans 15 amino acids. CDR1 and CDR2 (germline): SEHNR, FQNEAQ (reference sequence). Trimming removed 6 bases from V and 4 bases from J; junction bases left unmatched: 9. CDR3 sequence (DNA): TGTGCCAGCAGACCTCGGACAGGGGTTGTAGAGACCCAGTACTTC. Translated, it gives CASRPRTGVVETQYF.

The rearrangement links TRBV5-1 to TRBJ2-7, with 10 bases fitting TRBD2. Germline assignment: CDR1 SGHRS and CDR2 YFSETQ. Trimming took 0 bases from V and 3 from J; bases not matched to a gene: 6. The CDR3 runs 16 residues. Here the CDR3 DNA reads TGCGCCAGCAGCTTGGTCTCTAGCGGGGGACACTACGAGCAGTACTTC. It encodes CASSLVSSGGHYEQYF.

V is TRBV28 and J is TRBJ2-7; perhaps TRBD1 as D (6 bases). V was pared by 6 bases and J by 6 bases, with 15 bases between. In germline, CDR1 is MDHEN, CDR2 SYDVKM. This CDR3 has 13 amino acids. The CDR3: CASSLTGVGEQYV. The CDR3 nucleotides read TGTGCCAGCAGCCTGACAGGAGTCGGCGAGCAGTACGTC.

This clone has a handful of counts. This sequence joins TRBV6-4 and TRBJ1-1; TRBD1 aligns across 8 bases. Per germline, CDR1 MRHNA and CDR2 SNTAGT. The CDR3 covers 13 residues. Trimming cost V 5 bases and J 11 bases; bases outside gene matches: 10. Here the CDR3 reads CASSKGGQVGAFF. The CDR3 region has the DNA TGTGCCAGCAGTAAGGGGGGACAGGTCGGGGCTTTCTTT.

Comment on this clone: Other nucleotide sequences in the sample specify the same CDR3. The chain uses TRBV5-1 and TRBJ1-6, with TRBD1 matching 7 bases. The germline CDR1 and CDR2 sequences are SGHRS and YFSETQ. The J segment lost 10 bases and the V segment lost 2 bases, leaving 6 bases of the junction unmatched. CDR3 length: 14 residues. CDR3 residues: CASSLGTANSPLHF. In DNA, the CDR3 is TGCGCCAGCAGCTTAGGGACAGCGAACTCACCCCTCCACTTT.

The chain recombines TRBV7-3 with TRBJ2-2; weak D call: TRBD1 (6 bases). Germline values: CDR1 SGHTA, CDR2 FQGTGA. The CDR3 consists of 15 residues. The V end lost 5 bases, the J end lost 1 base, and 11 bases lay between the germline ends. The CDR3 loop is CASSPGQKNTGELFF. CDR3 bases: TGTGCCAGCAGCCCGGGACAAAAGAACACCGGGGAGCTGTTTTTT. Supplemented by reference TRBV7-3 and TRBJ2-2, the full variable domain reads GAGVSQTPSNKVTEKGKYVELRCDPISGHTALYWYRQSLGQGPEFLIYFQGTGAADDSGLPNDRFFAVRPEGSVSTLKIQRTERGDSAVYLCASSPGQKNTGELFFGEGSRLTVL.

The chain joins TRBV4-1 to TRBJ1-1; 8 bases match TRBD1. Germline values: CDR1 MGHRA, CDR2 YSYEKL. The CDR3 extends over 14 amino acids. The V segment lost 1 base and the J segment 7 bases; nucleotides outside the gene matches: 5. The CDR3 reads CASSQGTGSGEAFF. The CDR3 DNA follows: TGCGCCAGCAGCCAAGGGACAGGGAGTGGTGAAGCTTTCTTT.

The CDR3 loop reads CASSLWTGAGDLNTGELFF. CDR3 coding DNA: TGTGCCAGCAGTTTATGGACTGGAGCGGGCGACCTCAACACCGGGGAGCTGTTTTTT. The rearrangement uses TRBV28 and TRBJ2-2, with a tentative D call TRBD2 (6 bases). V lost 0 bases and J 2 bases, leaving 19 bases between the germline ends. The CDR3 runs 19 residues. CDR1 and CDR2 (germline): MDHEN, SYDVKM.

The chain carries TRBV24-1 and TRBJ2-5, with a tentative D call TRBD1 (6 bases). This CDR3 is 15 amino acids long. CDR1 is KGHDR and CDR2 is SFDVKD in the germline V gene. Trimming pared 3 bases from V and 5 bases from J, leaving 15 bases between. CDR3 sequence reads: CATSDPGTRRETQYF. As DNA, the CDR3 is TGTGCCACCAGTGATCCCGGGACACGAAGGGAGACCCAGTACTTC.

The CDR3 coding sequence is TGTGCCTCGAACTACCCCGGGTTCTATGGCTACACCTTC. Encoded protein: CASNYPGFYGYTF. The rearrangement uses TRBV28 and TRBJ1-2; D is undetermined. The CDR3 totals 13 residues. The V gene's germline CDR1 is MDHEN and CDR2 SYDVKM. The ends were cut back, 11 bases at V and 4 bases at J, with 17 bases in the middle.

DNA of the CDR3: TGCAGCGAGGGTGAGGAAAGGCAGCCCCAGCATTTT. Its translation: CSEGEERQPQHF. The V and J genes are TRBV29-1 and TRBJ1-5; no clear D gene. Germline CDR1 reads SQVTM; CDR2 reads ANQGSEA. CDR3 length: 12 amino acids. Trimming stripped 7 bases from V and 7 bases from J, with 14 bases between.

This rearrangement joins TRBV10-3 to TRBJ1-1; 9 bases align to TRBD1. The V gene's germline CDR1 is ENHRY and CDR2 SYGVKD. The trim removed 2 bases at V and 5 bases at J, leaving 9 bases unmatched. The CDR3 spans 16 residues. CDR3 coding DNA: TGTGCCATCAGTGAGGGACAGGGGCTAGGAAGGACTGAAGCTTTCTTT. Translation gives CAISEGQGLGRTEAFF.

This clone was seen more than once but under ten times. CDR3: CAISESGVLTEAFF. The CDR3 DNA sequence: TGTGCCATCAGTGAGTCGGGCGTCCTCACTGAAGCTTTCTTT. V is TRBV10-3 and J is TRBJ1-1; D unresolved. From germline, CDR1 is ENHRY and CDR2 SYGVKD. The CDR3 covers 14 residues. Trimming shortened V by 0 bases and J by 4 bases, and 9 bases separated the two germline ends.

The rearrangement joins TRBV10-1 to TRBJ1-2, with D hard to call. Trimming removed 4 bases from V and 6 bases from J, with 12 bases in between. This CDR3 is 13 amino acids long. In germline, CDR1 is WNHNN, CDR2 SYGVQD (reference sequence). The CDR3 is CASSAQFQDGYTF. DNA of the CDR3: TGCGCCAGCAGTGCTCAGTTTCAGGATGGCTACACCTTC.

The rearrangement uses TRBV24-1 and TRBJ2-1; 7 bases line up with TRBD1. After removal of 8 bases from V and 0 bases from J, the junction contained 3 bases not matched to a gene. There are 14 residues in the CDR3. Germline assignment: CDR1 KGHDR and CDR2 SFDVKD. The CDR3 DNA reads TGTGCCACCAATCCAGGGGGCTCCTACAATGAGCAGTTCTTC. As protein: CATNPGGSYNEQFF.

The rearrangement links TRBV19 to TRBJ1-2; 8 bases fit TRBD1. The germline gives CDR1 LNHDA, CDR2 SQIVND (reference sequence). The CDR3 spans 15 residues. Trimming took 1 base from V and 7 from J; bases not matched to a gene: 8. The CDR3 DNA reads TGTGCCAGTAGTATAGGAGGACAGGGAATTTCTGGCTACACCTTC. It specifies CASSIGGQGISGYTF.

The CDR3 coding sequence is TGTGCCAGCTCAAGTCGACAGGGGGCATCTCCTGAAGCTTTCTTT. This sequence encodes CASSSRQGASPEAFF. The chain has TRBV18 and TRBJ1-1, with 10 nucleotides matching TRBD1. The CDR3 has 15 amino acids. The germline V gene has CDR1 KGHSH and CDR2 LQKENI. V gave up 5 bases and J gave up 6 bases; unmatched junction bases: 9.

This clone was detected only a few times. DNA for the CDR3: TGTGCCAGCGGGGGGGATTATCAGCCCCAGCATTTT. Encoded protein: CASGGDYQPQHF. The chain joins TRBV12-3 or TRBV12-4 to TRBJ1-5; D perhaps matches TRBD1 (5 bases). Trimming left V 8 bases short and J 5 bases short, with 10 bases between. This CDR3 contains 12 residues.

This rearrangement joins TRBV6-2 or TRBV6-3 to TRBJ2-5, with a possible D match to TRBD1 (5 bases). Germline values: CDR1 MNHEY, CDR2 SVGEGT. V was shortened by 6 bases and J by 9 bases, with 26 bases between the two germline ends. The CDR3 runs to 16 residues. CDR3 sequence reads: CASSMDRSRALGAQYF. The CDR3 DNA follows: TGTGCCAGCAGCATGGATCGGTCTCGGGCCCTAGGGGCCCAGTACTTC.

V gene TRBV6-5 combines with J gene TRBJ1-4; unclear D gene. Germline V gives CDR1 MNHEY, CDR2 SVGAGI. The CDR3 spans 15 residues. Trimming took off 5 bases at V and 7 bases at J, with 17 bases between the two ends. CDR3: CASSPPVGRGEKLFF. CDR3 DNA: TGTGCCAGCAGTCCTCCCGTGGGTCGCGGTGAAAAACTGTTTTTT.

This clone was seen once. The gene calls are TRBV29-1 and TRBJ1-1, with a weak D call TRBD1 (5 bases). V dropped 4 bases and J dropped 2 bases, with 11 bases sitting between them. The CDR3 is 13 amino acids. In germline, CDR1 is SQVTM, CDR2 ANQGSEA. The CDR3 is CSVVRGRNTEAFF. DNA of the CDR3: TGCAGCGTTGTTAGGGGCCGCAACACTGAAGCTTTCTTT.

In DNA form, the CDR3 reads TGTGCCATCAAACCGGGACAGGGGAGAGATGGCTACACCTTC. Its translation: CAIKPGQGRDGYTF. The chain recombines TRBV28 with TRBJ1-2; 10 bases align to TRBD1. V shed 10 bases and J 6 bases; nucleotides not matched to a gene: 11. The CDR3 runs to 14 residues. Germline V gene lookup returns CDR1 MDHEN and CDR2 SYDVKM.

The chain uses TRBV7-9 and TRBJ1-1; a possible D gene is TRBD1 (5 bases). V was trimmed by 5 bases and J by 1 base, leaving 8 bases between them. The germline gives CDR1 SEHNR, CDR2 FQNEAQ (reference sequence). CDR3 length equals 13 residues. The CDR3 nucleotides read TGTGCCAGCAGCGTCACAGGGAACACTGAAGCTTTCTTT. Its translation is CASSVTGNTEAFF. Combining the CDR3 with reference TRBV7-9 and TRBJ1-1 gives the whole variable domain DTGVSQNPRHKITKRGQNVTFRCDPISEHNRLYWYRQTLGQGPEFLTYFQNEAQLEKSRLLSDRFSAERPKGSFSTLEIQRTEQGDSAMYLCASSVTGNTEAFFGQGTRLTVV.

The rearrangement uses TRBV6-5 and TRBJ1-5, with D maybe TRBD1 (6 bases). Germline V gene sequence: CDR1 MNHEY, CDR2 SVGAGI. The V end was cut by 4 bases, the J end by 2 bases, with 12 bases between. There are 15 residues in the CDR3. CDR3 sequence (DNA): TGTGCCAGCAGTTCCAGCTGGGGGCGCAATCAGCCCCAGCATTTT. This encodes CASSSSWGRNQPQHF.